These T cell receptor beta chains were read from a single sample in a study of blood T cell repertoires in COVID-19. Sequencing was performed with immunoSEQ multiplex PCR; in TCRdb, only in-frame clones are kept and a portion is missing. The sample has 100,000 to 150,000 clones; nearly 90% are singletons. Material for sequencing was peripheral blood. The receptors here all came from an older woman with COVID-19, enrolled during active disease. The CDR3 runs from the conserved cysteine through the conserved F or W. D genes are given only for firm matches. Clone sizes are given selectively: once, few, many, or a class where the clone is expanded.

abundance: few
d_gene: .
v_gene: TRBV6-6
j_gene: TRBJ2-3
CDR3aa: CASSHSTDTQYF
CDR3nt: TGTGCCAGCAGCCACTCCACAGATACGCAGTATTTT

abundance: once
d_gene: .
v_gene: TRBV5-6
j_gene: TRBJ2-5
CDR3aa: CASSLIQRQETQYF
CDR3nt: TGTGCCAGCAGCTTGATACAGAGACAAGAGACCCAGTACTTC

abundance: .
d_gene: TRBD1
v_gene: TRBV15
j_gene: TRBJ2-1
CDR3aa: CATSRETGAYNEQFF
CDR3nt: TGTGCCACCAGCAGAGAGACAGGGGCCTACAATGAGCAGTTCTTC

abundance: .
d_gene: .
v_gene: TRBV7-3
j_gene: TRBJ1-1
CDR3aa: CASSSDSAGEAFF
CDR3nt: TGTGCCAGCAGCTCGGACTCGGCCGGGGAAGCTTTCTTT

abundance: .
d_gene: .
v_gene: TRBV3-1/TRBV3-2
j_gene: TRBJ1-2
CDR3aa: CASSQDSQNYYGYTF
CDR3nt: TGTGCCAGCAGCCAAGATAGCCAGAACTACTATGGCTACACCTTC

abundance: .
d_gene: .
v_gene: TRBV9
j_gene: TRBJ1-2
CDR3aa: CASSVDIGNYGYTF
CDR3nt: TGTGCCAGCAGCGTAGATATCGGGAACTATGGCTACACCTTC

abundance: .
d_gene: TRBD2
v_gene: TRBV5-1
j_gene: TRBJ2-2
CDR3aa: CASSFLAGGDTGELFF
CDR3nt: TGCGCCAGCAGCTTCTTAGCGGGGGGAGACACCGGGGAGCTGTTTTTT

abundance: .
d_gene: TRBD2
v_gene: TRBV19
j_gene: TRBJ2-5
CDR3aa: CASSRRGGKETQYF
CDR3nt: TGTGCCAGTAGTAGGCGGGGGGGAAAAGAGACCCAGTACTTC

abundance: .
d_gene: .
v_gene: TRBV25-1
j_gene: TRBJ2-1
CDR3aa: CASSVATRVGYEQFF
CDR3nt: TGTGCCAGCAGTGTCGCTACCCGGGTGGGTTATGAGCAGTTCTTC

abundance: .
d_gene: .
v_gene: TRBV7-9
j_gene: TRBJ1-2
CDR3aa: CASSLGGRSPYGYTF
CDR3nt: TGTGCCAGCAGCTTAGGTGGCAGGTCCCCCTATGGCTACACCTTC

abundance: .
d_gene: .
v_gene: TRBV6-5
j_gene: TRBJ1-2
CDR3aa: CASSHRVYGYTF
CDR3nt: TGTGCCAGCAGTCACAGGGTCTATGGCTACACCTTC

abundance: once
d_gene: .
v_gene: TRBV27
j_gene: TRBJ2-5
CDR3aa: CASGTRGETQYF
CDR3nt: TGTGCCAGCGGGACTCGGGGGGAGACCCAGTACTTC

abundance: once
d_gene: .
v_gene: TRBV10-3
j_gene: TRBJ1-1
CDR3aa: CAISDPPRGARGTEAFF
CDR3nt: TGTGCCATCAGTGACCCCCCTCGGGGGGCTCGGGGTACTGAAGCTTTCTTT

abundance: .
d_gene: .
v_gene: TRBV28
j_gene: TRBJ2-7
CDR3aa: CASSLGGKQYF
CDR3nt: TGTGCCAGCAGTTTGGGGGGAAAGCAGTACTTC

abundance: .
d_gene: .
v_gene: TRBV5-1
j_gene: TRBJ1-2
CDR3aa: CASTPRGSSYGYTF
CDR3nt: TGCGCCAGCACCCCACGGGGGAGCTCCTATGGCTACACCTTC

abundance: .
d_gene: TRBD1
v_gene: TRBV14
j_gene: TRBJ1-1
CDR3aa: CASSQPGGDTEAFF
CDR3nt: TGTGCCAGCAGCCAGCCAGGGGGAGACACTGAAGCTTTCTTT

abundance: .
d_gene: TRBD1
v_gene: TRBV20-1
j_gene: TRBJ1-2
CDR3aa: CSASWDRGTYGYTF
CDR3nt: TGCAGTGCTAGTTGGGACAGGGGGACCTATGGCTACACCTTC

abundance: .
d_gene: TRBD2
v_gene: TRBV7-9
j_gene: TRBJ2-3
CDR3aa: CASSRLAGARDTQYF
CDR3nt: TGTGCCAGCAGCCGACTAGCGGGGGCGAGGGATACGCAGTATTTT

abundance: .
d_gene: .
v_gene: TRBV5-5
j_gene: TRBJ2-7
CDR3aa: CASSLEAESYEQYF
CDR3nt: TGTGCCAGCAGCTTGGAGGCGGAATCCTACGAGCAGTACTTC

abundance: .
d_gene: .
v_gene: TRBV6-5
j_gene: TRBJ1-1
CDR3aa: CATSPGQRTEAFF
CDR3nt: TGTGCCACCTCGCCTGGACAGCGCACTGAAGCTTTCTTT

abundance: .
d_gene: .
v_gene: TRBV19
j_gene: TRBJ1-2
CDR3aa: CASLVGPGGYTF
CDR3nt: TGTGCCAGTCTCGTAGGGCCAGGGGGCTACACCTTC

abundance: .
d_gene: TRBD1
v_gene: TRBV19
j_gene: TRBJ1-6
CDR3aa: CASGPGTGHSPLHF
CDR3nt: TGTGCCTCAGGCCCCGGGACAGGGCATTCACCCCTCCACTTT

abundance: .
d_gene: TRBD1
v_gene: TRBV18
j_gene: TRBJ1-6
CDR3aa: CASSVTGVRSPLHF
CDR3nt: TGTGCCAGCTCGGTTACAGGGGTTCGATCACCCCTCCACTTT

abundance: once
d_gene: TRBD2
v_gene: TRBV7-3
j_gene: TRBJ2-2
CDR3aa: CASSTQRGNGELFF
CDR3nt: TGTGCCAGCAGCACCCAGCGGGGGAACGGGGAGCTGTTTTTT

abundance: .
d_gene: TRBD2
v_gene: TRBV29-1
j_gene: TRBJ2-1
CDR3aa: CSADLAGAGDEQFF
CDR3nt: TGCAGCGCTGACCTAGCGGGGGCGGGGGATGAGCAGTTCTTC

abundance: .
d_gene: .
v_gene: TRBV4-1
j_gene: TRBJ1-5
CDR3aa: CASSPLTASNQPQHF
CDR3nt: TGCGCCAGCAGCCCTCTGACAGCTAGCAATCAGCCCCAGCATTTT

abundance: .
d_gene: .
v_gene: TRBV19
j_gene: TRBJ2-4
CDR3aa: CASSLGLIQYF
CDR3nt: TGTGCCAGTAGTTTGGGACTGATTCAGTACTTC

abundance: .
d_gene: .
v_gene: TRBV9
j_gene: TRBJ1-2
CDR3aa: CASSVGLGPNGYTF
CDR3nt: TGTGCCAGCAGCGTAGGGCTGGGCCCAAATGGCTACACCTTC

abundance: few
d_gene: TRBD1
v_gene: TRBV25-1
j_gene: TRBJ2-1
CDR3aa: CASSDIDRVSYNEQFF
CDR3nt: TGTGCCAGCAGTGATATCGACAGGGTCTCCTACAATGAGCAGTTCTTC

abundance: .
d_gene: TRBD1
v_gene: TRBV2
j_gene: TRBJ1-5
CDR3aa: CASRARGHYQPQHF
CDR3nt: TGTGCCAGCAGAGCCAGGGGGCACTATCAGCCCCAGCATTTT

abundance: .
d_gene: .
v_gene: TRBV6-1
j_gene: TRBJ2-7
CDR3aa: CASSGKSGTYHYEQYF
CDR3nt: TGTGCCAGCAGTGGCAAATCCGGGACATACCACTACGAGCAGTACTTC

abundance: .
d_gene: .
v_gene: TRBV11-2
j_gene: TRBJ1-1
CDR3aa: CASSPPRHFNTEAFF
CDR3nt: TGTGCCAGCAGCCCCCCGAGGCACTTTAACACTGAAGCTTTCTTT

abundance: .
d_gene: .
v_gene: TRBV7-3
j_gene: TRBJ2-4
CDR3aa: CASSLGRTDIQYF
CDR3nt: TGTGCCAGCAGCTTAGGGCGGACAGACATTCAGTACTTC

abundance: .
d_gene: .
v_gene: TRBV4-1
j_gene: TRBJ2-7
CDR3aa: CASSQDRAVREQYF
CDR3nt: TGCGCCAGCAGCCAAGACAGGGCGGTGAGGGAGCAGTACTTC

abundance: .
d_gene: TRBD1
v_gene: TRBV9
j_gene: TRBJ2-5
CDR3aa: CASSVGGTGSETQYF
CDR3nt: TGTGCCAGCAGCGTAGGCGGGACAGGGAGTGAGACCCAGTACTTC

abundance: .
d_gene: TRBD2
v_gene: TRBV27
j_gene: TRBJ2-5
CDR3aa: CASSFSLAGVSETQYF
CDR3nt: TGTGCCAGCAGTTTCAGTCTAGCGGGGGTATCAGAGACCCAGTACTTC

abundance: .
d_gene: .
v_gene: TRBV6-6
j_gene: TRBJ2-2
CDR3aa: CASSRSPYRDGGTGELFF
CDR3nt: TGTGCCAGCAGTCGATCCCCCTACAGGGACGGTGGCACCGGGGAGCTGTTTTTT

abundance: .
d_gene: TRBD2
v_gene: TRBV11-2
j_gene: TRBJ2-1
CDR3aa: CASSFNSGGNSYNEQFF
CDR3nt: TGTGCCAGCAGCTTCAATAGCGGGGGGAACTCCTACAATGAGCAGTTCTTC

abundance: .
d_gene: TRBD2
v_gene: TRBV27
j_gene: TRBJ2-1
CDR3aa: CASRRAGLAGNEQFF
CDR3nt: TGTGCCAGCAGACGGGCGGGACTAGCGGGCAATGAGCAGTTCTTC

abundance: .
d_gene: TRBD1
v_gene: TRBV10-3
j_gene: TRBJ1-2
CDR3aa: CAISDLHQGGYHGYTF
CDR3nt: TGTGCCATCAGTGATCTACACCAAGGGGGCTACCATGGCTACACCTTC

abundance: .
d_gene: TRBD1
v_gene: TRBV6-2/TRBV6-3
j_gene: TRBJ1-2
CDR3aa: CASSYSTRGIGYTF
CDR3nt: TGTGCCAGCAGTTACTCTACCAGGGGGATCGGCTACACCTTC

abundance: .
d_gene: .
v_gene: TRBV19
j_gene: TRBJ1-2
CDR3aa: CASRSKYGYTF
CDR3nt: TGTGCCAGCCGGTCGAAGTATGGCTACACCTTC

abundance: .
d_gene: .
v_gene: TRBV9
j_gene: TRBJ2-1
CDR3aa: CASTLSETAYNEQFF
CDR3nt: TGTGCCAGCACCCTGTCAGAGACAGCCTACAATGAGCAGTTCTTC

abundance: .
d_gene: TRBD2
v_gene: TRBV5-1
j_gene: TRBJ2-2
CDR3aa: CASSLNPRGGVTGELFF
CDR3nt: TGCGCCAGCAGCTTGAACCCCCGGGGGGGGGTTACCGGGGAGCTGTTTTTT

abundance: once
d_gene: .
v_gene: TRBV6-4
j_gene: TRBJ1-6
CDR3aa: CASSEGRGYNSPLHF
CDR3nt: TGTGCCAGCAGTGAGGGCAGGGGTTATAATTCACCCCTCCACTTT